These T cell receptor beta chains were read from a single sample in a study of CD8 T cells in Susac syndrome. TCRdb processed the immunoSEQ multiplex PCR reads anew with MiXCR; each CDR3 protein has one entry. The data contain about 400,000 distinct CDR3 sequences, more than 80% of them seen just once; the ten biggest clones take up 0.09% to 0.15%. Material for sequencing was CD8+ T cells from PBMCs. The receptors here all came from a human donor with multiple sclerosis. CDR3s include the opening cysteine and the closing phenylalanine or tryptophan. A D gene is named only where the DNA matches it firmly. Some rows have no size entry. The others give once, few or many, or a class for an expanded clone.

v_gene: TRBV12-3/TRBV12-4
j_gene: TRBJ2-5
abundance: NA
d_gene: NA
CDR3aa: CASSFYSGADSEETQYF
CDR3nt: TGTGCCAGCAGTTTTTATTCAGGGGCGGACAGTGAAGAGACCCAGTACTTC

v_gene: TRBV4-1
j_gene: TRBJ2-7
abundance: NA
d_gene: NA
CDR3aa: CASSQEWTAVIEQYF
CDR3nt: TGCGCCAGCAGCCAAGAGTGGACGGCCGTGATCGAGCAGTACTTC

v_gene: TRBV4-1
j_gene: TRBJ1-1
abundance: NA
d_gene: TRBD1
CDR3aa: CASSQGVEGARAFF
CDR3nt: TGCGCCAGCAGCCAGGGGGTCGAGGGGGCTAGAGCTTTCTTT

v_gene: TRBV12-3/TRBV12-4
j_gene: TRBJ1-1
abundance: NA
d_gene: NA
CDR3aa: CASSPPGYTEAFF
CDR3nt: TGTGCCAGCAGTCCTCCGGGGTACACTGAAGCTTTCTTT

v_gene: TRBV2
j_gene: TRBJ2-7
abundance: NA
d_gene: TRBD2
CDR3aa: CASSGQGAGGYEQYF
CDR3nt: TGTGCCAGCAGTGGGCAGGGAGCGGGGGGCTACGAGCAGTACTTC

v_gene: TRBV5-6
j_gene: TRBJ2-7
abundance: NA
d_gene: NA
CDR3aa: CASSLAGGIKRYEQYF
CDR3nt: TGTGCCAGCAGCCTTGCAGGGGGGATCAAACGCTACGAGCAGTACTTC

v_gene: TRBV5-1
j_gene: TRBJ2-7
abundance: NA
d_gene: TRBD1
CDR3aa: CASSLADRGGYEQYF
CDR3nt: TGCGCCAGCAGCTTGGCCGACAGGGGGGGATACGAGCAGTACTTC

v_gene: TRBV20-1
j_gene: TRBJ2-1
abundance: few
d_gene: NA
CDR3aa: CSARDPTAYNEQFF
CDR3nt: TGCAGTGCTAGAGATCCTACTGCTTACAATGAGCAGTTCTTC

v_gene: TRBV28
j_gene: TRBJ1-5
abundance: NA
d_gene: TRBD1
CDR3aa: CASSFPSDRGNQPQHF
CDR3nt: TGTGCCAGCAGTTTCCCTTCAGACAGGGGCAATCAGCCCCAGCATTTT

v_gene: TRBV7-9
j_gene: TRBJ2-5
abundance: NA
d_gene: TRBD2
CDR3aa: CASTSTKREYVRRTQYF
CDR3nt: TGTGCCAGCACCTCAACCAAGCGGGAGTACGTAAGGCGGACCCAGTACTTC

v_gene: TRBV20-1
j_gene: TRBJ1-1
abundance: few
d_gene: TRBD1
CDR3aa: CSARQGDTEAFF
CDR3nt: TGCAGTGCTAGACAGGGGGACACTGAAGCTTTCTTT

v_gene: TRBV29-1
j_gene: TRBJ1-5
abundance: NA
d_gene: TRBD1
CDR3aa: CSVEDSSTLGQGINQPQHF
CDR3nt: TGCAGCGTTGAAGATTCTTCGACCCTGGGACAGGGGATCAATCAGCCCCAGCATTTT

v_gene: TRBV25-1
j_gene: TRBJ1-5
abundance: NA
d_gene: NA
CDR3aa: CASSEYSTDEGNQPQHF
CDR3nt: TGTGCCAGCAGTGAATATTCCACCGACGAAGGCAATCAGCCCCAGCATTTT

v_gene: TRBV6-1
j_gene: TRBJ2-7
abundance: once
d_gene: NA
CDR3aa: CASSPLAYEQYF
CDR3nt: TGTGCCAGCAGTCCTTTGGCCTACGAGCAGTACTTC

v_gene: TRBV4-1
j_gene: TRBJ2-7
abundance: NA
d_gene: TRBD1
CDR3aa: CASSTGQGRYEQYF
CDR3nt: TGCGCCAGCAGCACCGGACAGGGACGCTACGAGCAGTACTTC

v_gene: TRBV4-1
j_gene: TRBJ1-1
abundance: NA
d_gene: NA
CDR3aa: CASSPASLNTEAFF
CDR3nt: TGCGCCAGCAGCCCGGCCAGTTTGAACACTGAAGCTTTCTTT

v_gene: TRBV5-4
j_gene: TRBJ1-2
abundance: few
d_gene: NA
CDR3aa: CAEKGSYGYTF
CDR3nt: TGTGCCGAAAAGGGGTCGTATGGCTACACCTTC

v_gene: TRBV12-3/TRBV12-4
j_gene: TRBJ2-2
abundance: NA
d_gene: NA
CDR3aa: CASKNHVSSTGELFF
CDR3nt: TGTGCCAGCAAGAATCACGTATCTTCTACCGGGGAGCTGTTTTTT

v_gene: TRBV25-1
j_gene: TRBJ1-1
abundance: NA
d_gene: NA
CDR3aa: CASSEYLGVDGTRGADAFF
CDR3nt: TGTGCCAGCAGTGAATATTTAGGAGTTGACGGGACTCGAGGTGCGGATGCTTTCTTT

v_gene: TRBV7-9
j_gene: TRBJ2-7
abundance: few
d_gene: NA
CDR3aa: CASSAADSEQYF
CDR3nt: TGTGCCAGCAGCGCGGCGGACTCCGAGCAGTACTTC

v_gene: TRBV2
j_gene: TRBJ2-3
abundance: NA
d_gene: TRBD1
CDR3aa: CARAGTGSTDTQYF
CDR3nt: TGTGCCAGAGCCGGGACAGGGAGCACAGATACGCAGTATTTT

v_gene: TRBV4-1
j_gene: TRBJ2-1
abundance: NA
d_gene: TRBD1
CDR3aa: CASSQDRGLDNEQFF
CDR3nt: TGCGCCAGCAGCCAAGACAGGGGGCTCGACAATGAGCAGTTCTTC

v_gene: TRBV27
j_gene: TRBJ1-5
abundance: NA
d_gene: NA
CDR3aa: CASSLSGFSNQPQHF
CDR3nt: TGTGCCAGCAGTTTATCTGGGTTTAGCAATCAGCCCCAGCATTTT

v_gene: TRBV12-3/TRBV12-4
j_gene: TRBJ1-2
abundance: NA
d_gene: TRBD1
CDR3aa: CASADTGGSGYTF
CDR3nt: TGTGCCAGCGCCGACACAGGGGGCTCCGGCTACACCTTC

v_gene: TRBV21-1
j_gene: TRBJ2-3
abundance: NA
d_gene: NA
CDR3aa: CASSLDKNLTGIITDTQYF
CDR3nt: TGTGCCAGCAGCCTGGACAAGAATCTTACCGGGATCATCACAGATACGCAGTATTTT

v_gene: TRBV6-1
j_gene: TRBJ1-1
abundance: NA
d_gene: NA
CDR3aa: CASTLPPRNTEAFF
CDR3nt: TGTGCCAGCACCCTCCCCCCGAGGAACACTGAAGCTTTCTTT

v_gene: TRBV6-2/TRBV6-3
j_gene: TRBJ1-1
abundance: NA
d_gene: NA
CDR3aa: CASSYSLGMNTEAFF
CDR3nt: TGTGCCAGCAGTTACTCTCTCGGTATGAACACTGAAGCTTTCTTT

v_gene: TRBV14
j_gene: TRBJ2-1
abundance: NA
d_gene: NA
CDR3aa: CASSQEVGRAYNEQFF
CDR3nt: TGTGCCAGCAGCCAAGAAGTCGGCAGGGCCTACAATGAGCAGTTCTTC

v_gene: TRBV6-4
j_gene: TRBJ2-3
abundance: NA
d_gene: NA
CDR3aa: CASSDSDGDTQYF
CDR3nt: TGTGCCAGCAGTGATTCAGACGGAGATACGCAGTATTTT

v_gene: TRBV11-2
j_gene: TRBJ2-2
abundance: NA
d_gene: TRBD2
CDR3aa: CASSSVAGEGDLNTGELFF
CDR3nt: TGTGCCAGCAGCTCCGTGGCGGGGGAAGGGGACCTCAACACCGGGGAGCTGTTTTTT

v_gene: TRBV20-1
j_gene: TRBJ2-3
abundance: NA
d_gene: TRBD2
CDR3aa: CSARPGLGDTDTQYF
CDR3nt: TGCAGTGCTAGACCGGGACTAGGGGACACAGATACGCAGTATTTT

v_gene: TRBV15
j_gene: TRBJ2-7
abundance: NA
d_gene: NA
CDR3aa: CATSRDTGVEGDEQYF
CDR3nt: TGTGCCACCAGCAGAGATACGGGGGTCGAGGGGGACGAGCAGTACTTC

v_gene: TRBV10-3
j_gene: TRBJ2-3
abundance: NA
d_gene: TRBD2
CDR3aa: CAIRPGTSADTQYF
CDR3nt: TGTGCCATCAGGCCGGGGACTAGCGCAGATACGCAGTATTTT

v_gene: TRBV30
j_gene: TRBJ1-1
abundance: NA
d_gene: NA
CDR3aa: CAWSRGGNTEAFF
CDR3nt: TGTGCCTGGAGTCGAGGTGGGAACACTGAAGCTTTCTTT

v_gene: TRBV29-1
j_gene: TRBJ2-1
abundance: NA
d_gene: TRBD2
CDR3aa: CSVERLAGAEQFF
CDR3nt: TGCAGCGTTGAGCGACTAGCGGGAGCCGAGCAGTTCTTC